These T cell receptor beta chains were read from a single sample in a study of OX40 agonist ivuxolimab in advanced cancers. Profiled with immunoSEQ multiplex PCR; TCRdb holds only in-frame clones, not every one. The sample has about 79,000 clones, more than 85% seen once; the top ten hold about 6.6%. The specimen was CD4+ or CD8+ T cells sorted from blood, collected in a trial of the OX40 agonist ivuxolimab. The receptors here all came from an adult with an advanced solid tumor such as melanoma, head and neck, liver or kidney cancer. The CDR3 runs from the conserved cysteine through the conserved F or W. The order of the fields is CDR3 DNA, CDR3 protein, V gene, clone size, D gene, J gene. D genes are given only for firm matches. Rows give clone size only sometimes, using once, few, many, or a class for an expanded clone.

TGTGCCAGCAGCTCCAGCGGGTGGGGCTCCTACGAGCAGTACTTC,CASSSSGWGSYEQYF,TRBV28,NA,NA,TRBJ2-7
TGTGCCAGCAGCCAAGAACGAGCGGGAGCAGAGTTCTTC,CASSQERAGAEFF,TRBV4-2,NA,TRBD2,TRBJ2-1
TGCGCCAGCAGCACCAACGTCGTCTCGGCTCGTGATGAGCAGTTCTTC,CASSTNVVSARDEQFF,TRBV4-1,NA,NA,TRBJ2-1
TGCAGCATAGACAGGGGCTACGAGCAGTACTTC,CSIDRGYEQYF,TRBV29-1,NA,TRBD1,TRBJ2-7
TGTGCCAGCAGCCAACAGGTCTATGGCTACACCTTC,CASSQQVYGYTF,TRBV6-1,NA,NA,TRBJ1-2
TGTGCCAGCAGTTTATCGGGCCGAGCCTACGAGCAGTACTTC,CASSLSGRAYEQYF,TRBV28,NA,NA,TRBJ2-7
TGCGCCAGCAGCCCACTAGCGGGAGGCTACAATGAGCAGTTCTTC,CASSPLAGGYNEQFF,TRBV5-1,NA,TRBD2,TRBJ2-1
TGCGCCAGCAGCTTGGTTAGGGGAGCAGAAAGCGACGAGCAGTACTTC,CASSLVRGAESDEQYF,TRBV5-1,NA,NA,TRBJ2-7
TGTGCCAGTAGCCGACAGGCCAGTGGCAATCAGCCCCAGCATTTT,CASSRQASGNQPQHF,TRBV19,NA,NA,TRBJ1-5
TGTGCCAGCAACTTTTGGGGAGGTGGAAACACCATATATTTT,CASNFWGGGNTIYF,TRBV28,NA,NA,TRBJ1-3
TGTGCCAGCAGTTTAGGATTGGGACAGGGAAACTATGGCTACACCTTC,CASSLGLGQGNYGYTF,TRBV27,NA,TRBD1,TRBJ1-2
TGTGCCAGCAGCCGAATTACTAGCGGGAGGTGGAATGAGCAGTTCTTC,CASSRITSGRWNEQFF,TRBV9,NA,TRBD2,TRBJ2-1
TGTGCCATCAGCAGGGGTGCCGGCCAATCCACCGGGGAGCTGTTTTTT,CAISRGAGQSTGELFF,TRBV10-3,NA,NA,TRBJ2-2
TGTGCCAGTAGTACCACGACAGGTTCCCAGCCCCAGCATTTT,CASSTTTGSQPQHF,TRBV19,once,NA,TRBJ1-5
TGTGCCAGTAGAGGACTAGCGGGAGGGCATGGTGAGCAGTTCTTC,CASRGLAGGHGEQFF,TRBV19,once,TRBD2,TRBJ2-1
TGTGCCAGTAGTATTGGGGCAGGCGCGAGCGGGCAGCCCCAGCATTTT,CASSIGAGASGQPQHF,TRBV19,NA,NA,TRBJ1-5
TGCGCCAGCAGCCTAGGGACTAGCGGGAGCTACGAGCAGTACTTC,CASSLGTSGSYEQYF,TRBV5-1,NA,TRBD2,TRBJ2-7
TGTGCCAGCAGGGACGGTAGCTCTGGGGCCAACGTCCTGACTTTC,CASRDGSSGANVLTF,TRBV2,NA,NA,TRBJ2-6
TGTGCTAGCAGCCAGGGAGCAGGCAGAGAGACCCAGTACTTC,CASSQGAGRETQYF,TRBV7-7,NA,NA,TRBJ2-5
TGTGCCAGTAGTCCAATGGGACGCCAAAATGAAAAACTGTTTTTT,CASSPMGRQNEKLFF,TRBV19,NA,NA,TRBJ1-4
TGTGCCAGCAGCTCCGGGGCCAGGGAGACCCAGTACTTC,CASSSGARETQYF,TRBV11-3,NA,NA,TRBJ2-5
TGCGCCAGCAGCCACGGGACGGGCGAGACCCAGTACTTC,CASSHGTGETQYF,TRBV5-1,NA,NA,TRBJ2-5
TGTGCCAGTAGTATGGCGGCCAACAATCAGCCCCAGCATTTT,CASSMAANNQPQHF,TRBV19,NA,NA,TRBJ1-5
TGTGCCAGCAGTGTGGTGGGTCTGGCGTTTGAAGCTTTCTTT,CASSVVGLAFEAFF,TRBV28,NA,NA,TRBJ1-1
TGTGCCAGCAGCACCACGACTAGCGGGAGGGCTTTT,CASSTTTSGRAF,TRBV7-2,NA,TRBD2,TRBJ2-3